The 4 T cell receptor beta chains below were found in one sample sequenced in a study of blood T cell repertoires in COVID-19. Method: immunoSEQ multiplex PCR; TCRdb's copy keeps in-frame clones and lacks some. The sample consists of about 140,000 clones, 80% to 85% of them appearing once. The specimen sequenced was peripheral blood. These receptors were obtained from a man aged 25-45 years with COVID-19, enrolled during active disease.

V is TRBV11-3 and J is TRBJ2-1, with 8 bases lining up with TRBD1. This CDR3 is built from 17 residues. Germline values: CDR1 SGHNT, CDR2 YENEEA. Trimming cost V 6 bases and J 2 bases; bases outside gene matches: 12. CDR3 amino acids: CASSLSSGTGTYNEQFF. DNA for the CDR3: TGTGCCAGCAGTCTCTCGTCCGGGACAGGAACCTACAATGAGCAGTTCTTC.

The rearrangement uses TRBV7-9 and TRBJ2-4, with 7 bases identical to TRBD2. V was clipped by 5 bases and J by 1 base; unmatched bases: 11. The germline V gene encodes CDR1 SEHNR and CDR2 FQNEAQ (reference sequence). The CDR3 spans 17 residues. This CDR3 reads CASSTRIGEGAKNIQYF. In DNA form, the CDR3 reads TGTGCCAGCAGCACGAGAATAGGGGAGGGGGCCAAAAACATTCAGTACTTC.

V usage is TRBV9 and J usage is TRBJ2-2; a possible D gene is TRBD1 (6 bases). V was cut by 0 bases and J by 6 bases, with 6 bases left in between. Per germline, CDR1 SGDLS and CDR2 YYNGEE. The CDR3 consists of 13 residues. The CDR3 DNA sequence: TGTGCCAGCAGCGTAGAGGGGGCCGGGGAGCTGTTTTTT. Amino acids: CASSVEGAGELFF.

This chain links TRBV7-6 with TRBJ2-1; 7 positions agree with TRBD2. Germline-derived CDR1 and CDR2 are SGHVS and FNYEAQ. Trimming cost V 7 bases and J 9 bases; bases outside gene matches: 9. The length of the CDR3 is 13 residues. The CDR3: CASTPRGGGEQFF. In DNA, the CDR3 is TGTGCCAGCACCCCCCGCGGGGGTGGTGAGCAGTTCTTC. Full variable domain (rest looked up from reference TRBV7-6 and TRBJ2-1): GAGVSQSPRYKVTKRGQDVALRCDPISGHVSLYWYRQALGQGPEFLTYFNYEAQQDKSGLPNDRFSAERPEGSISTLTIQRTEQRDSAMYRCASTPRGGGEQFFGPGTRLTVL.